A selection of T cell receptor beta chains follows, all from one sample in a study of T cell changes during pregnancy in multiple sclerosis. The method was immunoSEQ multiplex PCR; TCRdb's version includes in-frame clones alone and lacks a portion of them. The top ten hold roughly 2.5% of the sample, which has 70,000 to 85,000 clones, under 95% seen once. The sample was peripheral blood, taken before pregnancy. These receptors all come from a female donor with multiple sclerosis, enrolled in a pregnancy study. Each CDR3 is given with its conserved first and last residue. A D gene is named only where the DNA matches it firmly. The size of a clone is reported for some rows only, either as once, few or many, or as a class for expanded clones.

D gene,V gene,J gene,clone size,CDR3 protein,CDR3 DNA
TRBD1,TRBV19,TRBJ1-3,once,CASSIPVGTGGVMAF,TGTGCCAGTAGTATCCCCGTGGGGACAGGGGGCGTCATGGCCTTT
.,TRBV9,TRBJ2-2,.,CASSLSALTGELFF,TGTGCCAGCAGCCTGAGCGCCCTAACCGGGGAGCTGTTTTTT
.,TRBV10-2,TRBJ1-1,.,CASSESLAGGTEAFF,TGCGCCAGCAGTGAGTCGCTCGCGGGTGGCACTGAAGCTTTCTTT
.,TRBV5-1,TRBJ2-7,.,CASSLSGYEQYF,TGCGCCAGCAGCTTGTCAGGTTACGAGCAGTACTTC
TRBD1,TRBV5-6,TRBJ1-5,.,CASSLAGDRDQPQHF,TGTGCCAGCAGCTTGGCGGGGGACAGGGATCAGCCCCAGCATTTT
.,TRBV6-6,TRBJ2-1,few,CASSYGTSNNEQFF,TGTGCCAGCAGTTACGGGACTTCCAACAATGAGCAGTTCTTC
TRBD1,TRBV5-1,TRBJ2-7,.,CASKEVGQGGYEQYF,TGCGCCAGCAAGGAGGTAGGACAGGGAGGTTACGAGCAGTACTTC
.,TRBV18,TRBJ2-2,.,CASSRTKDTGELFF,TGTGCCAGCTCACGGACTAAAGACACCGGGGAGCTGTTTTTT
.,TRBV2,TRBJ2-6,.,CASSVPDRGSGGANVLTF,TGTGCCAGCAGTGTCCCGGACAGAGGCTCTGGTGGGGCCAACGTCCTGACTTTC
TRBD2,TRBV10-3,TRBJ2-3,.,CATLGLAGVTDTQYF,TGTGCCACCCTCGGACTAGCGGGAGTAACAGATACGCAGTATTTT
.,TRBV6-6,TRBJ1-2,.,CASSIEDGYTF,TGTGCCAGTTCAATAGAGGATGGCTACACCTTC